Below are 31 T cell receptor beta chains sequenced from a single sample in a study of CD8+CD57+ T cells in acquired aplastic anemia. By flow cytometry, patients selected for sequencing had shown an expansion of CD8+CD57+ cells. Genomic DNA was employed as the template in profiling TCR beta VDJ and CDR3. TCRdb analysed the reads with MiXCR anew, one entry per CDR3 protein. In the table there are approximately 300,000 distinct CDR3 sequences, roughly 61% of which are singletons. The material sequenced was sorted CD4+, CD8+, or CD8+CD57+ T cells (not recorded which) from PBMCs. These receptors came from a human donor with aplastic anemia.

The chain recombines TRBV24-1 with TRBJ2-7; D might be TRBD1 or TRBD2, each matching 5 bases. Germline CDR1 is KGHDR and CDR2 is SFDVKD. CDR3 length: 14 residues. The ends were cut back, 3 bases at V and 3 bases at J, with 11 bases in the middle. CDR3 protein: CATSDLGTYYEQYF. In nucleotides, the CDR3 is TGTGCCACCAGTGATCTAGGGACGTACTACGAGCAGTACTTC.

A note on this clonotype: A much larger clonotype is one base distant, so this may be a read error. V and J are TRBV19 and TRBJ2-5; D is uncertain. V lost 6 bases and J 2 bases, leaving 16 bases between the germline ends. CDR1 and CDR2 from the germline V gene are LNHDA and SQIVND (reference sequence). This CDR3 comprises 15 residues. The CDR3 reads CASSVSSRFQETQYF. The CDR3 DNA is TGTGCCAGTAGCGTATCCTCGCGGTTTCAAGAGACCCAGTACTTC. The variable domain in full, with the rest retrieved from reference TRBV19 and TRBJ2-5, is DGGITQSPKYLFRKEGQNVTLSCEQNLNHDAMYWYRQDPGQGLRLIYYSQIVNDFQKGDIAEGYSVSREKKESFPLTVTSAQKNPTAFYLCASSVSSRFQETQYFGPGTRLLVL.

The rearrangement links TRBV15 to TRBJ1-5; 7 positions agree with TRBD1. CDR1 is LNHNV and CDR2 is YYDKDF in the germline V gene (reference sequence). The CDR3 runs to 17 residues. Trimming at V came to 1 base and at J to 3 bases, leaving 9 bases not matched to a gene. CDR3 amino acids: CATSRAGTGENNQPQHF. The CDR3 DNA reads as TGTGCCACCAGCAGAGCCGGAACAGGGGAGAACAATCAGCCCCAGCATTTT.

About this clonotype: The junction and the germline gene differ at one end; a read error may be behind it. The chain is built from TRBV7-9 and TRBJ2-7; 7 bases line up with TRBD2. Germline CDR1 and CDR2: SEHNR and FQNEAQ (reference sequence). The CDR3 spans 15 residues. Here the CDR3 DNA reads TGTGCCAGCAGCTACTACGGGGGTGGGGACTACGAGAAGTACTTC. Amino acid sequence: CASSYYGGGDYEKYF.

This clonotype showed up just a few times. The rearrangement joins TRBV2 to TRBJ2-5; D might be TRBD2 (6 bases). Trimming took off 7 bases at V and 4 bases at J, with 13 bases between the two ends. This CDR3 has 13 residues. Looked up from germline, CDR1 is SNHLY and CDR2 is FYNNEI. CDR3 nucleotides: TGTGCCAGCACCAGGGAGGTTGGAGAGACCCAGTACTTC. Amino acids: CASTREVGETQYF.

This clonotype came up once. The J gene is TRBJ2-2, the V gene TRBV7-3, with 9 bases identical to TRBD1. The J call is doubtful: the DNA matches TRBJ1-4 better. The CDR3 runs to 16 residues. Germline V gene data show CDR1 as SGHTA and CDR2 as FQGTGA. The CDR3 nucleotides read TGTGCCAGCAGCCCCACGACAGGGGGAGGTAGTGAAAAACTGTTTTTT. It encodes CASSPTTGGGSEKLFF.

This chain's CDR3 is CASRPGQGFYGYTF. The CDR3 nucleotides are TGTGCCAGCAGGCCAGGACAGGGATTCTATGGCTACACCTTC. The chain links TRBV12-3 or TRBV12-4 to TRBJ1-2; 8 bases line up with TRBD1. V lost 6 bases, J lost 4 bases, and 7 bases stayed unmatched. CDR3 length: 14 residues.

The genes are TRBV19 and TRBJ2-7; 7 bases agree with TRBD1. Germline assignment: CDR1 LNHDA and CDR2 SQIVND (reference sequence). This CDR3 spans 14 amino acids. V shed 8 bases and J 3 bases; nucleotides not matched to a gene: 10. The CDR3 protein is CASSWTGTDYEQYF. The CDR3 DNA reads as TGTGCCAGTTCTTGGACCGGGACAGACTACGAGCAGTACTTC.

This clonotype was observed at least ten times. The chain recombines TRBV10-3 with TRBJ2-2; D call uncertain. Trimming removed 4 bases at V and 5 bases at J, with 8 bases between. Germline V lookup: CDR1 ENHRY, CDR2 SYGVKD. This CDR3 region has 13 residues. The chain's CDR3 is CAISVVGTGELFF. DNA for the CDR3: TGTGCCATCAGTGTCGTAGGAACCGGGGAGCTGTTTTTT.

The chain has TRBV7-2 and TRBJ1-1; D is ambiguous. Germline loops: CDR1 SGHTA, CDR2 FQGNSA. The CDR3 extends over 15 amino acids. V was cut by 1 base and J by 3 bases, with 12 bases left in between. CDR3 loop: CASSLERVRYTEAFF. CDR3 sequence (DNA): TGTGCCAGCAGCTTAGAGAGGGTTCGTTACACTGAAGCTTTCTTT.

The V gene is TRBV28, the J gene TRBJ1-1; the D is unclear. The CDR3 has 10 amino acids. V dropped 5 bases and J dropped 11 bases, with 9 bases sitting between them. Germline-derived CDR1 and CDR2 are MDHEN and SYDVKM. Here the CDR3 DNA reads TGTGCCAGCAGTGCAATCCGGGCTTTCTTT. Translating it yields CASSAIRAFF.

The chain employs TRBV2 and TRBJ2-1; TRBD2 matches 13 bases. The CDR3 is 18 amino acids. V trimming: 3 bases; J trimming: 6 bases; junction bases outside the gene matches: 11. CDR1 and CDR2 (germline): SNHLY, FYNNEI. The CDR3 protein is CASSDLGLAGDSGNEQFF. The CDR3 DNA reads TGTGCCAGCAGTGACCTCGGACTAGCGGGAGACTCCGGCAATGAGCAGTTCTTC.

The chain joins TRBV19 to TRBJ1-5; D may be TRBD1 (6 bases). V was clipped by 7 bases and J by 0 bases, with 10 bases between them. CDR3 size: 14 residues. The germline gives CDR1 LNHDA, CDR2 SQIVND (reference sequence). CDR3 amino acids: CASKRQDSNQPQHF. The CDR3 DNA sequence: TGTGCCAGTAAGAGACAGGATAGCAATCAGCCCCAGCATTTT.

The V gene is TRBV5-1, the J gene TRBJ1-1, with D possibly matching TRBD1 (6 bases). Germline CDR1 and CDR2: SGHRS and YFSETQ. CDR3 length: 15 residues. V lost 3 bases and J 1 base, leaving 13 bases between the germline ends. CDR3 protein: CASSSRGRTNTEAFF. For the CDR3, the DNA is TGCGCCAGCAGCTCCCGGGGGCGGACGAACACTGAAGCTTTCTTT.

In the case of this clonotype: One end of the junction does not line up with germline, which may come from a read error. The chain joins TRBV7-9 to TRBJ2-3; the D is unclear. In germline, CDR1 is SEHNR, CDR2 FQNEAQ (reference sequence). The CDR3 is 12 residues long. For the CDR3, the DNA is TGTGCCAGCAGCCAAAACACATATACGCGGTATTTT. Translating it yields CASSQNTYTRYF. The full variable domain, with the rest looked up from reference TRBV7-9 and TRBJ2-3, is DTGVSQNPRHKITKRGQNVTFRCDPISEHNRLYWYRQTLGQGPEFLTYFQNEAQLEKSRLLSDRFSAERPKGSFSTLEIQRTEQGDSAMYLCASSQNTYTRYFGPGTRLTVL.

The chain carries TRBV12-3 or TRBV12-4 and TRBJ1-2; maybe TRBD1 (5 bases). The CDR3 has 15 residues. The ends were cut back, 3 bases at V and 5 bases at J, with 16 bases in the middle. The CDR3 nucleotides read TGTGCCAGCAGTTTTAAGACAGCCCTTGGGTATGGCTACACCTTC. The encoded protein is CASSFKTALGYGYTF.

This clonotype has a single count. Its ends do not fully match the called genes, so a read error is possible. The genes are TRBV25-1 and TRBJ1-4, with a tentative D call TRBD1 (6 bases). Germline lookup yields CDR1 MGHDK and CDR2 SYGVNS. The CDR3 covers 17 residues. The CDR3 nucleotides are TGTGCCAGCAGTGAGCGGGGGTGGGGGCAGGCGCAGGAAAAACCGTTTTTT. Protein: CASSERGWGQAQEKPFF.

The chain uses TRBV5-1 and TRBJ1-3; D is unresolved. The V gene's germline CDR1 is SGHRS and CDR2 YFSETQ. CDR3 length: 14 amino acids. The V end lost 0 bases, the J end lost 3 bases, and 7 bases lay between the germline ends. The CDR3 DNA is TGCGCCAGCAGCTTGGAAGGGCTTGGAAACACCATATATTTT. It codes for CASSLEGLGNTIYF.

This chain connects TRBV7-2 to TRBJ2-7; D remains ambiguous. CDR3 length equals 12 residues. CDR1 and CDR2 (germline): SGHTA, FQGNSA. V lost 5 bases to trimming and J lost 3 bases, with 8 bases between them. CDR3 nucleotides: TGTGCCAGCAGCCGTACGGGCTACGAGCAGTACTTC. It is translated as CASSRTGYEQYF.

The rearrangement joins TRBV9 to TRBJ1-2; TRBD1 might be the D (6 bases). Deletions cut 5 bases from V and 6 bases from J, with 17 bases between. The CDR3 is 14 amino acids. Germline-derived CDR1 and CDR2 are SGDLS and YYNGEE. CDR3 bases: TGTGCCAGCAGTCCTCAGGGGAGCCGGGATGGCTACACCTTC. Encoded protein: CASSPQGSRDGYTF.

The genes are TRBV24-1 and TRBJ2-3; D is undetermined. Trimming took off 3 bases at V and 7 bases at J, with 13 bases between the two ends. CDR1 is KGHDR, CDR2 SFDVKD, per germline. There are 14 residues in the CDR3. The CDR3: CATSDMDGANTQYF. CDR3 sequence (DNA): TGTGCCACCAGTGATATGGACGGCGCAAATACGCAGTATTTT.

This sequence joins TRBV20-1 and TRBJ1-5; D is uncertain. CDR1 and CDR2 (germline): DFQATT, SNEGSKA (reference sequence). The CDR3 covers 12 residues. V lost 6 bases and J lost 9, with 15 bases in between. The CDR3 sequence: CSALTDLGPQHF. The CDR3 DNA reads TGCAGTGCCCTGACCGACCTGGGGCCCCAGCATTTT.

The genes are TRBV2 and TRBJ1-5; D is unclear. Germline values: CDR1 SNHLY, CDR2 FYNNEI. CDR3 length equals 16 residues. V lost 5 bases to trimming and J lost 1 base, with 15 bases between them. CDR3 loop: CASSQRSPISNQPQHF. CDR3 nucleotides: TGTGCCAGCAGTCAGAGATCCCCTATAAGCAATCAGCCCCAGCATTTT. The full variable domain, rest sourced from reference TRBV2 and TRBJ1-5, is EPEVTQTPSHQVTQMGQEVILRCVPISNHLYFYWYRQILGQKVEFLVSFYNNEISEKSEIFDDQFSVERPDGSNFTLKIRSTKLEDSAMYFCASSQRSPISNQPQHFGDGTRLSIL.

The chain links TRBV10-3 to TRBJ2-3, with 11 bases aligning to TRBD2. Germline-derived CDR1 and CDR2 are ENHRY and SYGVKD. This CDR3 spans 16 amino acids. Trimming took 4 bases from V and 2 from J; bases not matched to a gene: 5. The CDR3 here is CAISVIAGGITDTQYF. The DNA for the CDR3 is TGTGCCATCAGTGTGATAGCGGGGGGGATCACAGATACGCAGTATTTT.

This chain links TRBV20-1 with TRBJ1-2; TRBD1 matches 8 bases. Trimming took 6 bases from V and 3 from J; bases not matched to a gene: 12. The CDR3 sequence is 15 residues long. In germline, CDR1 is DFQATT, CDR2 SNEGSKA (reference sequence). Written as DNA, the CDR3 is TGCAGTGCAAGGACAGGGAGGGGAGGGGACTATGGCTACACCTTC. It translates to CSARTGRGGDYGYTF.

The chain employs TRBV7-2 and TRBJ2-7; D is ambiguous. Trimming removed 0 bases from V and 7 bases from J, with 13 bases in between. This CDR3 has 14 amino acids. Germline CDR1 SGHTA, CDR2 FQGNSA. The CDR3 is CASSLALQPTEQYF. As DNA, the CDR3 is TGTGCCAGCAGCTTAGCGCTCCAACCAACGGAGCAGTACTTC.

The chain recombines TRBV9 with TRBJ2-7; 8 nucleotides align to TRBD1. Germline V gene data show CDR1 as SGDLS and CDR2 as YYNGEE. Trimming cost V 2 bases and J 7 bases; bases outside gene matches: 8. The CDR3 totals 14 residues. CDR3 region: CASSVDRAFGEQYF. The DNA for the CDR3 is TGTGCCAGCAGCGTGGACAGGGCCTTTGGGGAGCAGTACTTC. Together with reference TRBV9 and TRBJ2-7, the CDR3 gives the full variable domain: DSGVTQTPKHLITATGQRVTLRCSPRSGDLSVYWYQQSLDQGLQFLIQYYNGEERAKGNILERFSAQQFPDLHSELNLSSLELGDSALYFCASSVDRAFGEQYFGPGTRLTVT.

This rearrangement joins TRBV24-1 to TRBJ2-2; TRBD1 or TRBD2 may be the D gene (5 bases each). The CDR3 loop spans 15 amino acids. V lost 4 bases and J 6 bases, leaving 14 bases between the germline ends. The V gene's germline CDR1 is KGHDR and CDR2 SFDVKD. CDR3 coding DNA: TGTGCCACCAGTGAGGGGACGTGGTACGCCGGGGAGCTGTTTTTT. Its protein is CATSEGTWYAGELFF.

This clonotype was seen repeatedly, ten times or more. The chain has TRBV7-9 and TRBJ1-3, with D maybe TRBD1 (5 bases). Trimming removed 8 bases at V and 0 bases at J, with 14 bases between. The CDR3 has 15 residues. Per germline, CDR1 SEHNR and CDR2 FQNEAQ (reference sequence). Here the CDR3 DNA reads TGTGCCAGCGGCGACGGGACCTACTCTGGAAACACCATATATTTT. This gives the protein CASGDGTYSGNTIYF.

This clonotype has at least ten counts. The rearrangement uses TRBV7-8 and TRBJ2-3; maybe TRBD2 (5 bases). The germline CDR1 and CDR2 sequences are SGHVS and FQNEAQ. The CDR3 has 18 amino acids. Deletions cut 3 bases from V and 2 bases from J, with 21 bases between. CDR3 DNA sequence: TGTGCCAGCAGCTTTAGCCAAAGGGCCGGGGTTTCCACAGATACGCAGTATTTT. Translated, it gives CASSFSQRAGVSTDTQYF.

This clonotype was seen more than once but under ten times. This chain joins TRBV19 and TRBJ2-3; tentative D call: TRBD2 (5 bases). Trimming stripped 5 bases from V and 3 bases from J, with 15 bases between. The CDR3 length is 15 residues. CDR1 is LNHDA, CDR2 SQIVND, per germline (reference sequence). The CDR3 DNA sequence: TGTGCCAGTAGTTCGACCGGGATTGGTACAGATACGCAGTATTTT. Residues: CASSSTGIGTDTQYF.